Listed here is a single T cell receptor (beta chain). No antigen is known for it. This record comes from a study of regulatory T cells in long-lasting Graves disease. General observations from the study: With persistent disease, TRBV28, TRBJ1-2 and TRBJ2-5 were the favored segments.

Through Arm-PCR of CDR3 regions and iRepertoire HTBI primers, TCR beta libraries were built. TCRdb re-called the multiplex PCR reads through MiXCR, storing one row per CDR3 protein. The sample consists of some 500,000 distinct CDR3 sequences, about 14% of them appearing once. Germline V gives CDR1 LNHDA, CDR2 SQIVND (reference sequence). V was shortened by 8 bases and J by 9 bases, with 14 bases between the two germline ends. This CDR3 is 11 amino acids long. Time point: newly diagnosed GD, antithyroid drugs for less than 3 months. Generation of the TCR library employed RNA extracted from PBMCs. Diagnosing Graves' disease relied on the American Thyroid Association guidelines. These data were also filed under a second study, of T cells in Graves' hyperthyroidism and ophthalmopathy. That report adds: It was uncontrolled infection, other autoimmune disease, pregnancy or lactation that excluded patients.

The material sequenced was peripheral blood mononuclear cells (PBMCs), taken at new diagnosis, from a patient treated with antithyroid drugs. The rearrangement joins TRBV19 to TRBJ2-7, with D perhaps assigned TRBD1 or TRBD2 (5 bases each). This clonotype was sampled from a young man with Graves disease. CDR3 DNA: TGTGCCAGTGGGGACCGCGCGCGGCAGTACTTC. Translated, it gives CASGDRARQYF.